This T cell receptor beta chain is from a study of T cell repertoires in cytomegalovirus infection. Study-wide background: Public TCR beta signatures indicated both CMV infection and matching HLA type.

CDR1 ENHRY and CDR2 SYGVKD come from the germline V gene. V was clipped by 2 bases and J by 6 bases; unmatched bases: 5. The CDR3 is made up of 14 amino acids. Notes on this clonotype: What it binds is not known.

General study results and limits: People with CMV and the relevant HLA were identified by cumulative public TCR beta family frequency.

A single record per CDR3 protein comes from TCRdb applying MiXCR to the reads. The data show hundreds of thousands of distinct CDR3 sequences, roughly a third seen once. The TCR was taken from a human donor in good health (CMV status not recorded). Some clones in this sample may be carry-over from other donors' samples. The sequenced material came from PBMCs. J is TRBJ2-3 and V is TRBV10-3; 7 nucleotides line up with TRBD1. The CDR3 sequence: CAISEPSQGDTQYF. DNA of the CDR3: TGTGCCATCAGTGAGCCCTCACAGGGGGATACGCAGTATTTT.